This TCR beta chain was captured by sequencing in a study of blood T cell repertoires in COVID-19. Across the study: Some COVID-19 samples were acute and others convalescent; all came from the United States, Italy and Spain. PBMCs, B-cell-depleted T cells, or T cells provided the cDNA or gDNA that made up the material.

In the original processing: Estimates of nucleated cell counts were drawn from the amplification of reference gene primers. The data were produced by immunoSEQ multiplex PCR, yet TCRdb's version contains in-frame clones alone and is incomplete. D and trimming come from the DNA, and the V and J calls and clone size come from that table. The data show around 68,000 clones, 82% seen once. The junction had 4 bases not matched to a gene; V was cut back by 4 bases and J by 2 bases. The CDR3 is 14 amino acids. Germline V gene lookup returns CDR1 SNHLY and CDR2 FYNNEI. This sequence joins TRBV2 and TRBJ2-7, with 8 nucleotides matching TRBD1. The specimen sequenced was peripheral blood. The sequence came from a man older than 75 with active COVID-19. DNA of the CDR3: TGTGCCAGCAGTGTACAGGGGGTAACCTACGAGCAGTACTTC. This encodes CASSVQGVTYEQYF.